This TCR beta chain was profiled in a study of blood T cell repertoires in COVID-19. Study-wide background: Spain, Italy and the United States supplied samples that represented acute and convalescent COVID-19.

The data were produced by immunoSEQ multiplex PCR, yet TCRdb's version contains in-frame clones alone and is incomplete. Here the sample spans about 180,000 clones, over 65% being singletons. This clone was detected only once. CDR3 size: 15 residues. The germline V gene encodes CDR1 SGHTA and CDR2 FQGNSA. V shed 3 bases, J shed 5 bases, and the junction held 7 bases outside the gene matches. The sequencing sample was made of peripheral blood. The source of this sequence is a person aged 65-85 years with COVID-19, enrolled during active disease. The rearrangement joins TRBV7-2 to TRBJ2-5; 9 nucleotides line up with TRBD2. The CDR3 DNA sequence: TGTGCCAGCAGCTTTAGCGGGAGTTCCAAGGAGACCCAGTACTTC. Translating gives CASSFSGSSKETQYF.